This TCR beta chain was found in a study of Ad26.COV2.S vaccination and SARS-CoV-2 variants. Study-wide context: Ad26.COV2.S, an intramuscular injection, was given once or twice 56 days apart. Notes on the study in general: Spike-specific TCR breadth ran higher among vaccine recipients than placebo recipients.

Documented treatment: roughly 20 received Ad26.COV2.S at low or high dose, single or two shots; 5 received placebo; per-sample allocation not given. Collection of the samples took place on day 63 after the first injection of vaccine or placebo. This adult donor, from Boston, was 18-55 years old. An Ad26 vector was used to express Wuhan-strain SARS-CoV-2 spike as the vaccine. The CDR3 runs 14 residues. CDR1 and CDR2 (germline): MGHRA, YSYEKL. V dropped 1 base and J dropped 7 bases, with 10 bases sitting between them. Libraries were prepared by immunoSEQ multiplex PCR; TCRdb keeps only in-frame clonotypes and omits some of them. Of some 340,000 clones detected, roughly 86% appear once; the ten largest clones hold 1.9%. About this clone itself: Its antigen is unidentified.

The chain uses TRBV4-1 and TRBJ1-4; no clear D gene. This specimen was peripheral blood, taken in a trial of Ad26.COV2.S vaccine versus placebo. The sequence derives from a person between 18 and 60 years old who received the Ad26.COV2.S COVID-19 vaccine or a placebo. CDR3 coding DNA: TGCGCCAGCAGCCAAGGTGGGAATCTTGAAAAACTGTTTTTT. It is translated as CASSQGGNLEKLFF.